This entry is about one T cell receptor beta chain. Its target is not known. Method: immunoSEQ multiplex PCR; TCRdb's copy keeps in-frame clones and lacks some. The sample carries more than 600,000 clones, about 91% recorded once. The sample belongs to a study of shared clonotypes between healthy human individuals. For the study at large: The study used three CD4 naive, three CD4 memory, two CD8 naive and one CD8 memory plate per donor.

V lost 2 bases, J lost 4 bases, and 2 bases stayed unmatched. Looked up from germline, CDR1 is MNHEY and CDR2 is SVGAGI. The CDR3 contains 15 residues. Study-level points and caveats: Only blood samples were collected, and tissue repertoires likely differ.

Naive CD8 cells, CD45RO-negative and positively selected for CCR7, excluded terminally differentiated effector memory CD45RA+ cells. The chain joins TRBV6-5 to TRBJ1-2; 12 bases agree with TRBD1. This clonotype was sampled from a man between 25 and 39 years old in good health. The sample was naive CD8+ T cells sorted from blood. For the CDR3, the DNA is TGTGCCAGCAGTTACGGGACAGGGGGCGGCTATGGCTACACCTTC. Amino acids: CASSYGTGGGYGYTF.